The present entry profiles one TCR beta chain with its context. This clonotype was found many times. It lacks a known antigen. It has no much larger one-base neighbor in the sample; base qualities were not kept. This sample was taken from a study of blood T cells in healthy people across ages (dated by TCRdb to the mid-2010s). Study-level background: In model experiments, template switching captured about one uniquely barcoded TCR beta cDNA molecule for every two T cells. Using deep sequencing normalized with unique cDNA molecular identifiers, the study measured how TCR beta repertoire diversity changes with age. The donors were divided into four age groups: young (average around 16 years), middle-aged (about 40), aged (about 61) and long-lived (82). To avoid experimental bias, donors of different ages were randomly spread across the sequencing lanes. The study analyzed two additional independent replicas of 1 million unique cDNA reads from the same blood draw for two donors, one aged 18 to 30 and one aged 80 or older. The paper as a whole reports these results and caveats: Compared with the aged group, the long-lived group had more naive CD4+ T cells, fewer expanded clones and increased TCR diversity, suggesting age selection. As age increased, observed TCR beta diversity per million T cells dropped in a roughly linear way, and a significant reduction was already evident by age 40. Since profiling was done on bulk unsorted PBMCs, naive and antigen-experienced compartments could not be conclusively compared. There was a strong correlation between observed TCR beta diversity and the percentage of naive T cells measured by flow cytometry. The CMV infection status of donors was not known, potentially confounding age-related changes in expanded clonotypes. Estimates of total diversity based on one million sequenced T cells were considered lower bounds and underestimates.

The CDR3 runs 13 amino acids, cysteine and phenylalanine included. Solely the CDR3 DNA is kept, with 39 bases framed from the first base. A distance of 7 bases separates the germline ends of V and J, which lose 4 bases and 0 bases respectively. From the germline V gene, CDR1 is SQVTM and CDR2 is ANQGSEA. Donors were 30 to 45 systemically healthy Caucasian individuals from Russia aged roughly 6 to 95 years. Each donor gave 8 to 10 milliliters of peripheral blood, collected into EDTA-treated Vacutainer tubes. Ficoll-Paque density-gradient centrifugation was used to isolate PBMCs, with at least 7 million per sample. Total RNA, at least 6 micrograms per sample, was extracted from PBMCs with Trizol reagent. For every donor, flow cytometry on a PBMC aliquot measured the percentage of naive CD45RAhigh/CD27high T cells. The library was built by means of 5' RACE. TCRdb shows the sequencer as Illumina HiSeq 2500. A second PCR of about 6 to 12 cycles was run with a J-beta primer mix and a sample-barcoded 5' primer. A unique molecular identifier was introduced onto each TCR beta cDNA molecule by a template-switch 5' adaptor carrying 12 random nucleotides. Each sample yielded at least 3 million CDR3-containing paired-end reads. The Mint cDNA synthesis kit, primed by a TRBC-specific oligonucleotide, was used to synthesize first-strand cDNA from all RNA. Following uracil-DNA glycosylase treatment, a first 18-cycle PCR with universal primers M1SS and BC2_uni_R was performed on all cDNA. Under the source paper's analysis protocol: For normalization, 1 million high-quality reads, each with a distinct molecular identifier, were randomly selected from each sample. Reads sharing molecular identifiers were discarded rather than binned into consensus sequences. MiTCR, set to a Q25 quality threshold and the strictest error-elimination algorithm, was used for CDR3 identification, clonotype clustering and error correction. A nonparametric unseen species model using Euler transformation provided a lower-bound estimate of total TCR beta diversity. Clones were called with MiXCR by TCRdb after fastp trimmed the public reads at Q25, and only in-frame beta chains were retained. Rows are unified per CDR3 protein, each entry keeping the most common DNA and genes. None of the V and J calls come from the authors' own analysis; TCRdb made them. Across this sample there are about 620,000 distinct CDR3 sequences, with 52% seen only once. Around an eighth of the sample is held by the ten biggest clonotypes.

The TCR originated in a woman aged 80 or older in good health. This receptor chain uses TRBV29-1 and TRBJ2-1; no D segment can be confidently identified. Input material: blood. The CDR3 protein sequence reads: CSVGWSSYNEQFF. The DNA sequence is TGCAGCGTTGGGTGGAGCTCCTACAATGAGCAGTTCTTC.